These T cell receptor beta chains were read from a single sample in a study of OX40 agonist ivuxolimab in advanced cancers. The protocol was immunoSEQ multiplex PCR, while the TCRdb copy is restricted to in-frame clones and leaves out a portion. The profile covers tens of thousands of clones, with about 80% appearing a single time and about 1.5% taken by the ten largest. The sample in question was CD4+ or CD8+ T cells sorted from blood, obtained in a trial of the OX40 agonist ivuxolimab. These TCRs come from an adult with an advanced solid tumor such as melanoma, head and neck, liver or kidney cancer. CDR3s include the opening cysteine and the closing phenylalanine or tryptophan. Each record gives: D gene, clone size, V gene, J gene, CDR3 DNA, CDR3 protein. D genes are given only for firm matches. Rows may omit the clone size; those that give it use once, few, many or a size class.

NA,NA,TRBV28,TRBJ1-1,TGTGCCAGCAGTCCCCTAGGGGCGCGCACTGAAGCTTTCTTT,CASSPLGARTEAFF
NA,NA,TRBV6-1,TRBJ2-1,TGTGCCGGCAGTGAAGCGCTGGACGGGGGCTCCTACAATGAGCAGTTCTTC,CAGSEALDGGSYNEQFF
NA,NA,TRBV28,TRBJ2-5,TGTGCCAGCAGTATAGGAGGAGAGAAGACCCAGTACTTC,CASSIGGEKTQYF
NA,once,TRBV7-6,TRBJ2-7,TGTGCCAGCAGCTTAGGATCTTACAGGTCCCACGAGCAGTACTTC,CASSLGSYRSHEQYF
NA,NA,TRBV20-1,TRBJ2-5,TGCAGTGCTGATCAAGAGACCCAGTACTTC,CSADQETQYF
TRBD1,once,TRBV4-1,TRBJ1-2,TGCGCCAGCAGCCATCCGGGACAGGGGAGCTACACCTTC,CASSHPGQGSYTF
NA,once,TRBV9,TRBJ1-3,TGTGCCAGCAGCGTTACAGGGATATCTGGAAACACCATATATTTT,CASSVTGISGNTIYF
TRBD1,NA,TRBV7-8,TRBJ1-1,TGTGCCAGCAGCCTCCGGGACAGGGGTTCGAACACTGAAGCTTTCTTT,CASSLRDRGSNTEAFF
TRBD1,once,TRBV19,TRBJ2-1,TGTGCCAGTTGGGAGGGACAGGGATCATATGAGCAGTTCTTC,CASWEGQGSYEQFF
NA,NA,TRBV5-4,TRBJ2-7,TGTGCCAGCAGCTTGGGCGGGACAGCAAGCTCCTACGAGCAGTACTTC,CASSLGGTASSYEQYF
NA,NA,TRBV5-4,TRBJ2-3,TGTGCCAGCAGCTCAAAAGGAGGGACAGATACGCAGTATTTT,CASSSKGGTDTQYF
NA,NA,TRBV5-4,TRBJ1-1,TGTGCCAGCAGTCTCGTGGGTAGGCGAAACACTGAAGCTTTCTTT,CASSLVGRRNTEAFF
NA,NA,TRBV2,TRBJ1-1,TGTGCCAGCAGTGGACAGCCGATGAACACTGAAGCTTTCTTT,CASSGQPMNTEAFF
NA,NA,TRBV6-5,TRBJ1-3,TGTGCCAGCGGGAGGGACGGTGGAAACACCATATATTTT,CASGRDGGNTIYF
NA,NA,TRBV7-2,TRBJ1-5,TGTGCCAGCAGCTTAGCGGGACAAGGGCAGCCCCAGCATTTT,CASSLAGQGQPQHF
TRBD1,NA,TRBV19,TRBJ1-2,TGTGCCAGTAGAGGACAGGAAGACCACCGCTATGGCTACACCTTC,CASRGQEDHRYGYTF
NA,NA,TRBV4-1,TRBJ2-5,TGCGCCAGCAGCCAAGAGGTCTCTTCTCCGGAGACCCAGTACTTC,CASSQEVSSPETQYF
NA,NA,TRBV7-3,TRBJ2-1,TGTGCCAGCAGCTTAGGACTCGCCAATGAGCAGTTCTTC,CASSLGLANEQFF
TRBD2,few,TRBV9,TRBJ2-2,TGTGCCAGCAGCGGCCCCTGGATAGCGGGAACGGGCACCGGGGAGCTGTTTTTT,CASSGPWIAGTGTGELFF
NA,NA,TRBV4-1,TRBJ1-4,TGCGCCAGCCGTTTGGAACGGAAAGGAGGTGAAAAACTGTTTTTT,CASRLERKGGEKLFF
NA,NA,TRBV19,TRBJ2-1,TGTGCCAGTAGTCGAATACCGGGACGCCCACCCTACTCCTACAATGAGCAGTTCTTC,CASSRIPGRPPYSYNEQFF
NA,NA,TRBV18,TRBJ2-1,TGTGCCAGCTCACCACCTGGGGTGGGCTACAATGAGCAGTTCTTC,CASSPPGVGYNEQFF
NA,once,TRBV19,TRBJ2-1,TGTGCCAGTACTACTAGCTCCTACAATGAGCAGTTCTTC,CASTTSSYNEQFF
TRBD2,NA,TRBV7-2,TRBJ2-7,TGTGCCAGCAGCCGATTTACTAGCGGGCCTATATACTCCTACGAGCAGTACTTC,CASSRFTSGPIYSYEQYF
NA,once,TRBV6-5,TRBJ1-2,TGTGCCACCGTCGCAGTCAGTGGCTACACCTTC,CATVAVSGYTF
NA,NA,TRBV5-6,TRBJ2-1,TGTGCCAGCAGCTTGAGCGGCCTACCCGAGCAGTTCTTC,CASSLSGLPEQFF
NA,NA,TRBV5-1,TRBJ2-2,TGCGCCAGCAGTTTGTCTACCAACACCGGGGAGCTGTTTTTT,CASSLSTNTGELFF
NA,NA,TRBV29-1,TRBJ2-7,TGCAGCGTTGAGGTCAGTACCTACGAGCAGTACTTC,CSVEVSTYEQYF
NA,NA,TRBV4-2,TRBJ2-1,TGTGCCAGCAGCCAAATGGGGGACCGAGGATTCTTC,CASSQMGDRGFF